Shown below are 13 T cell receptor beta chains from a single sample sequenced in a study of CD8 T cells in ankylosing spondylitis. In TCRdb, the 5' RACE reads were re-called with MiXCR into one record per CDR3 protein. The sample has 150,000 to 200,000 distinct CDR3 sequences; roughly 13% are singletons. Sequencing was carried out using blood, either unsorted or a sorted T cell fraction (not recorded which). These receptors originate from a male donor with ankylosing spondylitis or in good health (not recorded which).

This clonotype has only a few counts. This sequence joins TRBV4-1 and TRBJ1-3; D is undetermined. This CDR3 contains 15 residues. V gave up 0 bases and J gave up 0 bases, with 6 bases separating them. In germline, CDR1 is MGHRA, CDR2 YSYEKL. In DNA, the CDR3 is TGCGCCAGCAGCCAAGATACACTCTCTGGAAACACCATATATTTT. It translates to CASSQDTLSGNTIYF.

This sequence joins TRBV2 and TRBJ1-1; 8 nucleotides match TRBD1. The J segment lost 4 bases and the V segment lost 8 bases, leaving 6 bases of the junction unmatched. Germline CDR1 is SNHLY and CDR2 is FYNNEI. This CDR3 is 13 amino acids long. This CDR3 reads CASQSTGGTEAFF. Written as DNA, the CDR3 is TGTGCCAGCCAATCTACAGGGGGCACTGAAGCTTTCTTT.

This sequence joins TRBV11-1 and TRBJ2-6; 7 bases line up with TRBD1. The V and J ends lost 4 bases and 0 bases, in that order; junction bases with no gene match: 18. The CDR3 loop spans 21 amino acids. CDR1 and CDR2 from the germline V gene are SGHAT and FQDESV (reference sequence). CDR3 sequence: CASSWTPRRTGANSGANVLTF. In DNA form, the CDR3 reads TGTGCCAGCAGCTGGACCCCTAGGAGAACAGGGGCAAACTCTGGGGCCAACGTCCTGACTTTC. Looking up the rest from reference TRBV11-1 and TRBJ2-6 gives the full variable domain: EAEVAQSPRYKITEKSQAVAFWCDPISGHATLYWYRQILGQGPELLVQFQDESVVDDSQLPKDRFSAERLKGVDSTLKIQPAELGDSAMYLCASSWTPRRTGANSGANVLTFGAGSRLTVL.

The chain joins TRBV5-1 to TRBJ2-3; D may be TRBD1 (6 bases). Looked up from germline, CDR1 is SGHRS and CDR2 is YFSETQ. Trimming pared 6 bases from V and 0 bases from J, leaving 14 bases between. CDR3 length: 15 residues. CDR3 DNA: TGCGCCAGCACCACCGGGACAATAAGCACAGATACGCAGTATTTT. Encoded protein: CASTTGTISTDTQYF.

V usage is TRBV5-1 and J usage is TRBJ2-2; D not certain. Trimming took 4 bases from V and 5 from J, leaving 12 bases between them. The V gene's germline CDR1 is SGHRS and CDR2 YFSETQ. CDR3 length: 14 residues. DNA for the CDR3: TGCGCCAGCAGCCCGGCCCATCTTACCGGGGAGCTGTTTTTT. Its protein product is CASSPAHLTGELFF.

V gene TRBV5-6 combines with J gene TRBJ2-7, with TRBD1 matching 8 bases. V gave up 3 bases and J gave up 5 bases; unmatched junction bases: 4. Germline lookup yields CDR1 SGHDT and CDR2 YYEEEE. The CDR3 totals 13 residues. CDR3: CASSSRGQDEQYF. For the CDR3, the DNA is TGTGCCAGCAGCTCCAGGGGGCAAGACGAGCAGTACTTC.

The V gene is TRBV5-6, the J gene TRBJ2-5, with D possibly being TRBD2 (6 bases). This CDR3 spans 13 amino acids. V lost 4 bases to trimming and J lost 10 bases, with 17 bases between them. Germline V gives CDR1 SGHDT, CDR2 YYEEEE. CDR3 sequence reads: CASSLGGAEDQYF. DNA for the CDR3: TGTGCCAGCAGCCTTGGCGGGGCGGAGGACCAGTACTTC. Using reference TRBV5-6 and TRBJ2-5 for the parts outside the CDR3, the full variable domain is DAGVTQSPTHLIKTRGQQVTLRCSPKSGHDTVSWYQQALGQGPQFIFQYYEEEERQRGNFPDRFSGHQFPNYSSELNVNALLLGDSALYLCASSLGGAEDQYFGPGTRLLVL.

The chain combines TRBV12-5 with TRBJ2-1; 7 bases agree with TRBD2. The germline CDR1 and CDR2 sequences are LGHNT and FRNRAP. The V and J ends lost 7 bases and 0 bases, in that order; junction bases with no gene match: 12. The length of the CDR3 is 17 residues. The CDR3 bases are TGTGCTAGTGTTCTAGCGGAGGGGACGAGCTCCTACAATGAGCAGTTCTTC. Amino acids: CASVLAEGTSSYNEQFF.

This clonotype was counted at least ten times. The chain combines TRBV4-1 with TRBJ2-7; D perhaps matches TRBD2 (6 bases). The CDR3 totals 14 residues. Germline CDR1 reads MGHRA; CDR2 reads YSYEKL. V was cut by 3 bases and J by 1 base, with 10 bases left in between. The CDR3 protein is CASSHAGNSYEQYF. CDR3 sequence (DNA): TGCGCCAGCAGCCATGCGGGGAATTCCTACGAGCAGTACTTC.

This clonotype was seen at least ten times. V usage is TRBV5-1 and J usage is TRBJ1-3; 7 nucleotides align to TRBD1. The CDR3 extends over 14 amino acids. Germline assignment: CDR1 SGHRS and CDR2 YFSETQ. V shed 7 bases and J 3 bases; nucleotides not matched to a gene: 7. CDR3 coding DNA: TGCGCCAGCGCCAGCGGGGACAGTGGAAACACCATATATTTT. Amino acids: CASASGDSGNTIYF.

This clonotype was counted a few times. V is TRBV6-5 and J is TRBJ2-1, with D perhaps matching TRBD2 (5 bases). V was pared by 4 bases and J by 6 bases, with 13 bases between. The CDR3 is 14 amino acids. Germline V gene sequence: CDR1 MNHEY, CDR2 SVGAGI. CDR3 amino acids: CASSSDPGGNEQFF. CDR3 DNA: TGTGCCAGCAGTTCGGACCCCGGAGGCAATGAGCAGTTCTTC.

The chain carries TRBV9 and TRBJ2-1; either TRBD1 or TRBD2 may supply D (5 bases each). The V end lost 4 bases, the J end lost 2 bases, and 13 bases lay between the germline ends. Germline CDR1 reads SGDLS; CDR2 reads YYNGEE. The CDR3 runs 15 residues. The chain's CDR3 is CASSPDRGPYNEQFF. In nucleotides, the CDR3 is TGTGCCAGCAGCCCCGACCGGGGCCCCTACAATGAGCAGTTCTTC.

The chain couples TRBV10-2 to TRBJ2-7, with 10 positions matching TRBD2. The CDR3 sequence is 14 residues long. Germline V gene sequence: CDR1 WSHSY, CDR2 SAAADI. V trimming: 5 bases; J trimming: 3 bases; junction bases outside the gene matches: 4. The CDR3 protein is CASSNSGGYYEQYF. The CDR3 DNA sequence: TGCGCCAGCAGTAATAGCGGGGGGTACTACGAGCAGTACTTC.